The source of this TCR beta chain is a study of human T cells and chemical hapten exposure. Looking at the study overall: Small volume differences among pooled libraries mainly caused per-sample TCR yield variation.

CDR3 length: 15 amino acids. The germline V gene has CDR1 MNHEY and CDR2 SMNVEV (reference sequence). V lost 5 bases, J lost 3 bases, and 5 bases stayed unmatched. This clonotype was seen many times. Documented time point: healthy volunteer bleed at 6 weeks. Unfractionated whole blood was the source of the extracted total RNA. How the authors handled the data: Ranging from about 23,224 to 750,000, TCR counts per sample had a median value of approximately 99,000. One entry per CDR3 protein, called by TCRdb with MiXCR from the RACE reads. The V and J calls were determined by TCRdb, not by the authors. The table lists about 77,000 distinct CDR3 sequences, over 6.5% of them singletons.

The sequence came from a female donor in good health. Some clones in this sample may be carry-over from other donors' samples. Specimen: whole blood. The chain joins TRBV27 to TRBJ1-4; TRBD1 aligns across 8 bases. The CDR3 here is CASSPTGGPNEKLFF. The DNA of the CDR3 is TGTGCCAGCAGTCCAACAGGGGGACCTAATGAAAAACTGTTTTTT.